The 4 T cell receptor beta chains below all came from one sample that was sequenced in a study of T cell responses to AZD1222 COVID-19 vaccine. Data came from immunoSEQ multiplex PCR; TCRdb stores just in-frame clones and leaves some out. The data contain 110,000 to 150,000 clones, over 80% of them singletons. Here the sequenced sample was peripheral blood, taken 28 days after the second AZD1222 dose. These receptors all stem from an adult who received the AZD1222 COVID-19 vaccine.

This clone was found once. The chain carries TRBV28 and TRBJ1-1; D call uncertain. The CDR3 consists of 13 residues. The V and J ends lost 3 bases and 1 base respectively, with 6 bases between them. The V gene's germline CDR1 is MDHEN and CDR2 SYDVKM. DNA of the CDR3: TGTGCCAGCAGTTTGTGGCAGAACACTGAAGCTTTCTTT. Translated: CASSLWQNTEAFF.

V and J are TRBV27 and TRBJ2-1; 7 bases agree with TRBD1. This CDR3 spans 17 amino acids. Unmatched junction bases numbered 14, after V lost 5 bases and J lost 4 bases. Germline V gene lookup returns CDR1 MNHEY and CDR2 SMNVEV (reference sequence). The CDR3 bases are TGTGCCAGCAGTAAAGACCGGGGACAGTTTATTTACAATGAGCAGTTCTTC. Protein product: CASSKDRGQFIYNEQFF.

V usage is TRBV6-5 and J usage is TRBJ1-1, with a tentative D call TRBD1 (6 bases). The germline CDR1 and CDR2 sequences are MNHEY and SVGAGI. CDR3 size: 14 residues. Trimming left V 5 bases short and J 4 bases short, with 14 bases between. The CDR3 region is CASSPTGLGTEAFF. Written as DNA, the CDR3 is TGTGCCAGCAGTCCAACAGGGTTGGGCACTGAAGCTTTCTTT.

This clone showed up just once. This rearrangement joins TRBV4-3 to TRBJ2-1; 10 nucleotides line up with TRBD2. The CDR3 is made up of 15 amino acids. Germline-derived CDR1 and CDR2 are LGHNA and YSLEER. Trimming cost V 5 bases and J 7 bases; bases outside gene matches: 8. CDR3 region: CASSIAGGPWNEQFF. CDR3 nucleotides: TGCGCCAGCAGCATAGCGGGAGGCCCATGGAATGAGCAGTTCTTC.